This T cell receptor beta chain was observed in a study of T cell responses to AZD1222 COVID-19 vaccine (dated by TCRdb to the early 2020s). A note on the overall study: AZD1222 recipients given second doses at about 4 weeks or at about 12 weeks were pooled, since spike-specific TCR depth and breadth were not found to differ between the two schedules. TCR sequencing covered over 230 trial participants: 200 to 210 given two doses of AZD1222 and 26 given two doses of MenACWY control vaccine. Trial participants were enrolled into age subgroups of 18-55, 56-69 and 70-plus years, which contained around 150, 29 and 61 TCR-sequenced participants, respectively. Findings and caveats that apply to the study as a whole: Conclusions about previously exposed vaccinees are limited, since just a handful of AZD1222 recipients were seropositive for SARS-CoV-2 at baseline. Most participants were white British and females outnumbered males, and the authors suggested that clonal diversity may have been underestimated. Nearly half of unique spike-specific TCRs reportedly recognized epitopes outside regions mutated in the B.1.351 and B.1.1.7 variants. Because no day 14 peak-response samples were available, repertoires were characterized only after the peak T cell response. Spike-specific TCR breadth and depth rose significantly after two AZD1222 doses compared with day 0 and with MenACWY recipients. In the small 56-69-year group, the increase in depth fell short of significance, most likely because of low power. CD4 TCRs associated with the vaccine covered the entire spike protein, and the dominant responses were in regions 160-218 and 743-854.

The time point label for this specimen denotes: baseline before first vaccination. The vaccinee samples were drawn from two UK trials, COV001 and COV002, one of which was a single-blind randomized controlled phase 2/3 trial testing AZD1222 (ChAdOx1 nCoV-19) in healthy adults. For TCRbeta chain sequencing, PBMC samples were collected from trial participants at day 0 and at day 28 after the second dose. The CDR3 regions of human TCRbeta chains were subjected to immunosequencing. Under the source paper's analysis protocol: TCRs in the repertoires were matched against a reference library of SARS-CoV-2-specific TCRs that had been generated with the MIRA antigen-specificity platform. Breadth meant the fraction of unique TCRs that were SARS-CoV-2-associated, whereas depth meant the fraction of total T cells that were SARS-CoV-2-associated. Using the MIRA data, each spike-specific TCR was mapped to the spike region that the TCR reacts to and placed in a CD4 or CD8 class. Log10-transformed breadth and depth values were compared by one-way ANOVA with Sidak's multiple comparisons tests. The immuneACCESS repertoire file appears here via TCRdb, limited to in-frame rearrangements. These files lack a portion of the clones; in checked studies, under half of the deficit traces to unresolved V genes, and the cause of the others is not known. Clone size and the V and J calls come from that table; the DNA yielded D and trimming. Within this sample are about 120,000 clones, with over 75% of them counted one time only. 2.5% to 4% of the sample goes to the ten largest clones.

On this clone itself: Its antigen has not been determined. No much larger clone is present one base from it, and per-base qualities are unavailable.

According to the germline V gene, CDR1 reads SGHVS and CDR2 reads FQNEAQ. Measured from the cysteine to the phenylalanine, the CDR3 is 12 residues long. CDR3 DNA is the only sequence kept; it has 36 bases, read in frame from the first base. The trim is 5 bases for V and 3 bases for J, with a gap of 4 bases between the germline ends. The sequence was obtained from an adult in good health. The chain uses TRBV7-8 and TRBJ2-2, with no confidently assigned D gene. The sample consisted of peripheral blood, taken on day 0 of AZD1222 vaccination. The DNA is TGTGCCAGCAGCCGAGACACCGGGGAGCTGTTTTTT. It translates to CASSRDTGELFF.